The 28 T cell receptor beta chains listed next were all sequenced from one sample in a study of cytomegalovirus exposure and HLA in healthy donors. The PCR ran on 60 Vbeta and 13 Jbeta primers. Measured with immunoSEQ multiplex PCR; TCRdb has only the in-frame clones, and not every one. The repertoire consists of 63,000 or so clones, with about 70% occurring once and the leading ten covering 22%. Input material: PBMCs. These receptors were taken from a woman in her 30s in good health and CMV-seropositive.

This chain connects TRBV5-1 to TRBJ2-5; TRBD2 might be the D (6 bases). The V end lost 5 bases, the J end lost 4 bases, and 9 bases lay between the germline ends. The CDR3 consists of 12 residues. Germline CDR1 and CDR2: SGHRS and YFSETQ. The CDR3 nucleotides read TGCGCCAGCAGACTGGAGGGAGAGACCCAGTACTTC. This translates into CASRLEGETQYF.

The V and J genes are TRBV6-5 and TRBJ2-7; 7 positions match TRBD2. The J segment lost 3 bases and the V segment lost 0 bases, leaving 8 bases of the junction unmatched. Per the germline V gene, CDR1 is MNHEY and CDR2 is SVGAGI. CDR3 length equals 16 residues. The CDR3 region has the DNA TGTGCCAGCAGTTACTCTGCTTGGGGCGGGGGCTACGAGCAGTACTTC. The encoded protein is CASSYSAWGGGYEQYF.

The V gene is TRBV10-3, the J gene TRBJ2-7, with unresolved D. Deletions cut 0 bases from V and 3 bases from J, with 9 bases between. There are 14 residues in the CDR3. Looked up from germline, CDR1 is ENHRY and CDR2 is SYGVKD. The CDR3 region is CAISESTRFYEQYF. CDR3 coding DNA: TGTGCCATCAGTGAGTCGACCAGGTTCTACGAGCAGTACTTC.

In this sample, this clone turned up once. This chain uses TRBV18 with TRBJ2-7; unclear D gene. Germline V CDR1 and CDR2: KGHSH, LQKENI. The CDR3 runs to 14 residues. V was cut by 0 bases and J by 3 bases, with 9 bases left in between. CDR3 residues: CASSPPNTDYEQYF. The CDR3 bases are TGTGCCAGCTCACCACCTAATACAGACTACGAGCAGTACTTC.

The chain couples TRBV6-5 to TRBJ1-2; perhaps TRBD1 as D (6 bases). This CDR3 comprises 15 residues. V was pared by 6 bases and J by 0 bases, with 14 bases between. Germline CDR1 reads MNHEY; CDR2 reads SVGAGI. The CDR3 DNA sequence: TGTGCCAGCAGACACAGGACAGAAGCTAACTATGGCTACACCTTC. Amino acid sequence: CASRHRTEANYGYTF.

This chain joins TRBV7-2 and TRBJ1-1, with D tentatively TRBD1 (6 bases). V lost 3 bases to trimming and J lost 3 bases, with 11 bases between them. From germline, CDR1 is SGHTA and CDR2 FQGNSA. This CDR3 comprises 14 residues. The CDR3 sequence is CASSLGGADTEAFF. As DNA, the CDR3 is TGTGCCAGCAGCTTGGGGGGGGCCGACACTGAAGCTTTCTTT.

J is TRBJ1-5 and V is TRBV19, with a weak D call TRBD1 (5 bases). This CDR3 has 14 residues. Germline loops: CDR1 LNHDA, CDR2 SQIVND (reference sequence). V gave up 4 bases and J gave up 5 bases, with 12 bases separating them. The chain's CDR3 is CASSSQGPHQPQHF. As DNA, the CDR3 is TGTGCCAGTAGTAGTCAGGGTCCACATCAGCCCCAGCATTTT.

This chain's CDR3 is CASSSRTGITGELFF. The CDR3 nucleotides read TGTGCCAGCAGCTCGCGGACAGGGATCACCGGGGAGCTGTTTTTT. The rearrangement uses TRBV7-8 and TRBJ2-2; 8 nucleotides match TRBD1. Per the germline V gene, CDR1 is SGHVS and CDR2 is FQNEAQ. The junction had 5 bases not matched to a gene; V was cut back by 4 bases and J by 4 bases. This CDR3 contains 15 residues.

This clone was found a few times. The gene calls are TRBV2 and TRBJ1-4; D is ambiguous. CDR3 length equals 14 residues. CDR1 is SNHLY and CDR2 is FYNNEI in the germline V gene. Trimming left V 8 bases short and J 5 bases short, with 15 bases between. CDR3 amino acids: CASGEARLNEKLFF. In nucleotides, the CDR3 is TGTGCCAGCGGGGAAGCGCGACTCAATGAAAAACTGTTTTTT.

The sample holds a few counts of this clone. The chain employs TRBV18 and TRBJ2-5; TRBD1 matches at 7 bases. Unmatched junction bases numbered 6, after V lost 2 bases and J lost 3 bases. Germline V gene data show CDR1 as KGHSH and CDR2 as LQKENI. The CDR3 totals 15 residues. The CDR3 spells CASSPIMGQKETQYF. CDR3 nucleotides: TGTGCCAGCTCACCAATCATGGGACAGAAAGAGACCCAGTACTTC. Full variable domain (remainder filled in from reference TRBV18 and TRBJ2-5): NAGVMQNPRHLVRRRGQEARLRCSPMKGHSHVYWYRQLPEEGLKFMVYLQKENIIDESGMPKERFSAEFPKEGPSILRIQQVVRGDSAAYFCASSPIMGQKETQYFGPGTRLLVL.

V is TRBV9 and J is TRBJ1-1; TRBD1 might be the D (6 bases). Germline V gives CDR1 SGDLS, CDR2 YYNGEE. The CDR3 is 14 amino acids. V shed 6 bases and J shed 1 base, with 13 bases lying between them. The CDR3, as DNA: TGTGCCAGCACCAGACAGGATGCGAACACTGAAGCTTTCTTT. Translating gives CASTRQDANTEAFF.

This CDR3 is CASSLGSPAGELFF. CDR3 DNA sequence: TGTGCCAGCAGTTTAGGTAGCCCGGCCGGGGAGCTGTTTTTT. The chain links TRBV28 to TRBJ2-2; D uncertain. CDR1 is MDHEN, CDR2 SYDVKM, per germline. Trimming took 2 bases from V and 6 from J, leaving 10 bases between them. The CDR3 loop spans 14 amino acids.

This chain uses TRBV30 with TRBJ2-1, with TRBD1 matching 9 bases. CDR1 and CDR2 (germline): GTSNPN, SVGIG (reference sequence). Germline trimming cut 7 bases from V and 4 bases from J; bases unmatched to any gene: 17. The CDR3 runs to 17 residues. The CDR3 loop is CASPKGQGSGKYNEQFF. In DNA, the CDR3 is TGTGCCTCCCCCAAGGGACAGGGATCGGGGAAGTACAATGAGCAGTTCTTC.

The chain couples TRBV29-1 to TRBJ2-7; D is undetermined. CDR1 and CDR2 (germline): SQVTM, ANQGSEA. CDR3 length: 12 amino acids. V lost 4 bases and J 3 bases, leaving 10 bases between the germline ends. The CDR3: CSVAANHYEQYF. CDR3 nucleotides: TGCAGCGTTGCAGCGAACCACTACGAGCAGTACTTC.

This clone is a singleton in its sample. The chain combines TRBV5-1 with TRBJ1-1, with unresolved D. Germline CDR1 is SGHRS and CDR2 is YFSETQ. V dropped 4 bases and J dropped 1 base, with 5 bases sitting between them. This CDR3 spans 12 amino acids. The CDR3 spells CASSEGNTEAFF. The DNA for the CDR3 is TGCGCCAGCAGCGAGGGGAACACTGAAGCTTTCTTT. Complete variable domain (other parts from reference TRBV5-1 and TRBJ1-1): KAGVTQTPRYLIKTRGQQVTLSCSPISGHRSVSWYQQTPGQGLQFLFEYFSETQRNKGNFPGRFSGRQFSNSRSEMNVSTLELGDSALYLCASSEGNTEAFFGQGTRLTVV.

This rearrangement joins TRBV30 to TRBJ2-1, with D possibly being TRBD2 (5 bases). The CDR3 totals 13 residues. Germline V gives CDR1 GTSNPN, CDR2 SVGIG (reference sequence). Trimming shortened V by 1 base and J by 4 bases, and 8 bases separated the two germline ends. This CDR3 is CAWSGTDYNEQFF. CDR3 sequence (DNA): TGTGCCTGGAGTGGGACTGATTACAATGAGCAGTTCTTC.

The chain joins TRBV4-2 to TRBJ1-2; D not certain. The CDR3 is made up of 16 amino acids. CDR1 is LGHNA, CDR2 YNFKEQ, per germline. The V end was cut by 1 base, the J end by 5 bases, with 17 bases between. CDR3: CASSQAFLDAAYGYTF. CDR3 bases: TGTGCCAGCAGCCAAGCCTTCTTGGATGCGGCTTATGGCTACACCTTC.

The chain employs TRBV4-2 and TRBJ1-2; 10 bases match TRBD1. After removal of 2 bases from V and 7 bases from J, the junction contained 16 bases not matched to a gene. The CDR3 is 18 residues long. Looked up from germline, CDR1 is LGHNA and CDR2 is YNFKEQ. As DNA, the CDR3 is TGTGCCAGCAGCCAACAATGGACAGGGGGGGGACTAAGGGGTGGCTACACCTTC. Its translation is CASSQQWTGGGLRGGYTF.

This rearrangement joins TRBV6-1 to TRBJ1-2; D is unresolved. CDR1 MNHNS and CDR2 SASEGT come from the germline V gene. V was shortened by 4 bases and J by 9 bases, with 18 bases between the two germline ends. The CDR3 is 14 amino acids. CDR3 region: CASSGMVAPESYTF. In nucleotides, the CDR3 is TGTGCCAGCAGTGGTATGGTGGCCCCCGAAAGCTACACCTTC.

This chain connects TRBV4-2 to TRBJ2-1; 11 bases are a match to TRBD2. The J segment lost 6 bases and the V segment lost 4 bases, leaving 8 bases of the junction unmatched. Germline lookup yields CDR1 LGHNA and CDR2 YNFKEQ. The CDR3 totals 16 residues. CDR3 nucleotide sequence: TGTGCCAGCAGCCTCACTAGCGGGGGCGATTTCAATGAGCAGTTCTTC. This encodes CASSLTSGGDFNEQFF.

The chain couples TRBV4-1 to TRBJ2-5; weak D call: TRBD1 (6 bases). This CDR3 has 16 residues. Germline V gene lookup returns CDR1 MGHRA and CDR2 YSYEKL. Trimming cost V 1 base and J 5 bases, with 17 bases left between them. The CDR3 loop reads CASSQGVIWGQETQYF. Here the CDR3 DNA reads TGCGCCAGCAGCCAAGGGGTGATTTGGGGGCAGGAGACCCAGTACTTC.

The DNA of the CDR3 is TGTGCCAGCAGCTCGTCTCGTGGGAGCCCCTACGAGCAGTACTTC. Amino acids: CASSSSRGSPYEQYF. This chain connects TRBV7-2 to TRBJ2-7, with D maybe TRBD2 (5 bases). V was cut by 4 bases and J by 2 bases, with 15 bases left in between. The CDR3 is made up of 15 amino acids. Germline-derived CDR1 and CDR2 are SGHTA and FQGNSA.

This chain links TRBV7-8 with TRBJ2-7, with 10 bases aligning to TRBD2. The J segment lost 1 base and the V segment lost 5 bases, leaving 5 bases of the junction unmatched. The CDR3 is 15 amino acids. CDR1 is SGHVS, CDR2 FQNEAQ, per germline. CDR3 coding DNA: TGTGCCAGCAGCCTGGGACTAGCGAGTTCCTACGAGCAGTACTTC. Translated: CASSLGLASSYEQYF.

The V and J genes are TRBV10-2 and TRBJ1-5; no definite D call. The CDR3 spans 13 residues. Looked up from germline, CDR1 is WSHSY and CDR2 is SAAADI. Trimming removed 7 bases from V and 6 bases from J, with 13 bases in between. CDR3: CASNPGLGQPQHF. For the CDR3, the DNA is TGCGCCAGCAATCCCGGGTTGGGTCAGCCCCAGCATTTT.

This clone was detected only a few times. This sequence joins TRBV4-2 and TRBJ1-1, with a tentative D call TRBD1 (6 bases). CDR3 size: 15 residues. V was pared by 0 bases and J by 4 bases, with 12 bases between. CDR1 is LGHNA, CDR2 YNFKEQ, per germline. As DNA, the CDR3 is TGTGCCAGCAGCCAAGAGTCTCAGGGGTTCACTGAAGCTTTCTTT. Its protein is CASSQESQGFTEAFF.

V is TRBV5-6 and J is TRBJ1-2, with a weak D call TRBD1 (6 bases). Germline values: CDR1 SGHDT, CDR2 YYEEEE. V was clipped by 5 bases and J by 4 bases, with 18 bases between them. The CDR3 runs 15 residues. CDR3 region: CASSLIGQGSYGYTF. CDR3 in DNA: TGTGCCAGCAGTTTGATCGGCCAGGGGTCCTATGGCTACACCTTC.

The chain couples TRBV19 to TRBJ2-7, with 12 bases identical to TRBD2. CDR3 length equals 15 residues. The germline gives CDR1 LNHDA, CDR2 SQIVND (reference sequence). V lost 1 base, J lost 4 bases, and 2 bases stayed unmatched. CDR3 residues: CASSIGTSGTYEQYF. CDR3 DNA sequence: TGTGCCAGTAGTATAGGGACTAGCGGGACGTACGAGCAGTACTTC.

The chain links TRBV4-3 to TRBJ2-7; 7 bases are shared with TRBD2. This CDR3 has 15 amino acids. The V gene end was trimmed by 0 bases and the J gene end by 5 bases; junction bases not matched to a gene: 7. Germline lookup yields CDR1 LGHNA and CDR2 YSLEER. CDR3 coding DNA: TGCGCCAGCAGCCAAGAAGCGGGACGTGGGGACGAGCAGTACTTC. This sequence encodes CASSQEAGRGDEQYF.